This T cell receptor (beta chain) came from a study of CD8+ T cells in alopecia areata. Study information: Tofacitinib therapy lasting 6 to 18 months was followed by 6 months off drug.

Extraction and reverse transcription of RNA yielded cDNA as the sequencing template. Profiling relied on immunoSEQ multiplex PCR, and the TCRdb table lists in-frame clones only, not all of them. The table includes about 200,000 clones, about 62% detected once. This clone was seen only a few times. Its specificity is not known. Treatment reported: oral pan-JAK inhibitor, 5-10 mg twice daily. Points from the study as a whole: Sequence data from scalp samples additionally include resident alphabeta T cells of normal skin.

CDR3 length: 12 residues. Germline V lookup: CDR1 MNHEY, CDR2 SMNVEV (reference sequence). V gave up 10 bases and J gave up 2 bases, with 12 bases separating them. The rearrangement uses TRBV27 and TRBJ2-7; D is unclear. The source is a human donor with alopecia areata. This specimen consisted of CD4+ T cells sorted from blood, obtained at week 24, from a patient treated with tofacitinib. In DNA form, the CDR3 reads TGTGCCACCAGCGATAAAGCCTACGAGCAGTACTTC. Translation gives CATSDKAYEQYF.